The following is a T cell receptor beta chain sequence with its context. Its antigen is still unknown. This may stem from a read error, because a much larger clone lies one nucleotide away. This sample stems from a study of regulatory T cells in long-lasting Graves disease. Study-wide points: Persistent cases favored TRBV28, TRBJ1-2 and TRBJ2-5.

Arm-PCR of CDR3 regions and iRepertoire HTBI primers were the basis on which TCR beta libraries were built. From the multiplex PCR reads, TCRdb called clonotypes with MiXCR, one entry per CDR3 protein. The sample holds about 420,000 distinct CDR3 sequences, 15% to 20% seen once. Sample time point: newly diagnosed GD, antithyroid drugs for less than 3 months. The TCR library was made from RNA extracted from PBMCs. This CDR3 comprises 16 residues. Trimming at V came to 5 bases and at J to 6 bases, leaving 7 bases not matched to a gene. CDR1 and CDR2 from the germline V gene are MDHEN and SYDVKM. These data also featured in a second study, about T cells in Graves' hyperthyroidism and ophthalmopathy.

The starting material was peripheral blood mononuclear cells (PBMCs), obtained at new diagnosis, from a patient treated with antithyroid drugs. The TCR was taken from a young woman with Graves disease. The chain couples TRBV28 to TRBJ2-3; TRBD2 aligns across 14 bases. This chain's CDR3 is CASSPPGLAGEDTQYF. In nucleotides, the CDR3 is TGTGCCAGCAGTCCCCCGGGACTAGCGGGAGAGGATACGCAGTATTTT.